This T cell receptor beta chain was identified during a study of blood T cell repertoires in COVID-19. The CDR3 runs to 13 residues. CDR1 LGHDT and CDR2 YNNKEL come from the germline V gene (reference sequence). V gave up 3 bases and J gave up 14 bases; unmatched junction bases: 5. The assay was immunoSEQ multiplex PCR, and TCRdb's table has in-frame clones only and misses some. Among about 280,000 clones listed, around 85% were seen once. This clone came up a few times. Sequenced: PBMCs or T cells enriched from blood (not recorded which). This receptor was taken from a woman between 40 and 55 years old who had recovered from COVID-19. The chain couples TRBV3-1 (or the pseudogene TRBV3-2) to TRBJ1-6; TRBD1 matches 9 bases. The CDR3 sequence is CASSQGQGVALHF. CDR3 DNA sequence: TGTGCCAGCAGCCAGGGACAGGGTGTAGCCCTCCACTTT.